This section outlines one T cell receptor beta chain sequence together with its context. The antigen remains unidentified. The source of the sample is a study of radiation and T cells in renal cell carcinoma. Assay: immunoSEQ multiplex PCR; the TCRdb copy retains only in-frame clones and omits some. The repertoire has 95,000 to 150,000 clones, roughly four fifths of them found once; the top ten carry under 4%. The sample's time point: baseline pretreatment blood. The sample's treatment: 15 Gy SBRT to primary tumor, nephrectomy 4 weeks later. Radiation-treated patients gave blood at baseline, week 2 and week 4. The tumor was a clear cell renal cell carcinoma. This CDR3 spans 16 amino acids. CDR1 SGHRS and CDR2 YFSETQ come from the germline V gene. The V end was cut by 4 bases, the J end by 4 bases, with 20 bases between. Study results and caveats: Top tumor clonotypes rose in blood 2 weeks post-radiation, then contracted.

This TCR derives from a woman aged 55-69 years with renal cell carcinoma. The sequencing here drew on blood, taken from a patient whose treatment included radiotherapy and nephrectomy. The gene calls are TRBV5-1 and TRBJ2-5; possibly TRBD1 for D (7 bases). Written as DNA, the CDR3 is TGCGCCAGCAGCCGCGAGGGACAGTTCGGGGGAGAGACCCAGTACTTC. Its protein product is CASSREGQFGGETQYF.